This TCR beta chain was sequenced during a study of Tregs in tolerant kidney transplant recipients. Clones were sequenced by immunoSEQ multiplex PCR, and TCRdb holds only the in-frame ones, with some missing. The data hold about 81,000 clones, with about 91% observed a single time. Trimming removed 1 base from V and 2 bases from J; junction bases left unmatched: 5. Germline V gene data show CDR1 as SGHNT and CDR2 as YENEEA. The CDR3 has 15 residues. Mixed chimerism was transient after nonmyeloablative marrow transplants from related graft donors. The sequence was obtained from a human patient who received a combined kidney and bone marrow transplant. Some of the T cells might come from the graft donor. The gene calls are TRBV11-3 and TRBJ2-7; 7 bases fit TRBD2. The sequencing here drew on CD4+ T cells from blood (PBMCs), taken 24 months after the transplant. The CDR3 DNA reads as TGTGCCAGCAGCTTAGTGCTAGCGGCACCCTACGAGCAGTACTTC. As protein: CASSLVLAAPYEQYF.